These T cell receptor beta chains were read from a single sample in a study of CD8+CD57+ T cells in acquired aplastic anemia. From the reads, TCRdb called clonotypes with MiXCR, one entry per CDR3 protein. The table has more than 100,000 distinct CDR3 sequences, about 48% seen once. Material for sequencing was sorted CD4+, CD8+, or CD8+CD57+ T cells (not recorded which) from PBMCs. Receptor source: a human donor in good health, serving as a control. Both conserved end residues are part of each CDR3. The D gene is left open where the match is weak. Rows may omit the clone size; those that give it use once, few, many or a size class.

V gene	clone size	D gene	J gene	CDR3 protein	CDR3 DNA
TRBV3-1	NA	NA	TRBJ1-5	CASSLGTVSQPQHF	TGTGCCAGCAGCCTCGGGACCGTCAGTCAGCCCCAGCATTTT
TRBV4-1	many	TRBD1	TRBJ2-3	CASSPGQGYGDTQYF	TGCGCCAGCAGCCCAGGACAGGGGTACGGAGATACGCAGTATTTT
TRBV25-1	NA	NA	TRBJ1-4	CASSDTLGTPKAGGEKLFF	TGTGCCAGCAGTGATACGTTAGGGACACCGAAGGCGGGGGGTGAAAAACTGTTTTTT
TRBV20-1	NA	TRBD2	TRBJ2-1	CSARASGDRSEQFF	TGCAGTGCTAGGGCTAGCGGGGACCGCAGCGAGCAGTTCTTC
TRBV4-3	NA	TRBD2	TRBJ2-2	CASSQERGYGWDGELFF	TGCGCCAGCAGCCAAGAGCGGGGGTACGGGTGGGACGGGGAGCTGTTTTTT
TRBV6-2/TRBV6-3	many	TRBD1	TRBJ2-5	CASSYSGQGRSETQYF	TGTGCCAGCAGTTACTCGGGACAGGGGCGATCAGAGACCCAGTACTTC
TRBV7-8	few	NA	TRBJ2-7	CASSFDSGYEQYF	TGTGCCAGCAGCTTTGACAGTGGCTACGAGCAGTACTTC
TRBV5-1	many	TRBD1	TRBJ1-1	CASSRGTGNTEAFF	TGCGCCAGCAGCCGCGGGACAGGGAACACTGAAGCTTTCTTT
TRBV29-1	once	NA	TRBJ1-2	CSVERLGALNYGYTF	TGCAGCGTTGAACGGCTCGGGGCGTTAAACTATGGCTACACCTTC
TRBV18	NA	NA	TRBJ1-1	CASSPRTESRTEAFF	TGTGCCAGCTCACCCAGGACCGAAAGTCGGACTGAAGCTTTCTTT
TRBV12-3/TRBV12-4	many	NA	TRBJ1-5	CASSLEGFGNQPQHF	TGTGCCAGCAGTTTAGAAGGGTTTGGCAATCAGCCCCAGCATTTT
TRBV7-9	NA	NA	TRBJ1-5	CASSSSGVQPQHF	TGTGCCAGCAGCTCGTCAGGGGTTCAGCCCCAGCATTTT
TRBV4-3	few	NA	TRBJ1-4	CASSQELATATNEKLFF	TGCGCCAGCAGCCAAGAATTGGCGACGGCAACTAATGAAAAACTGTTTTTT
TRBV18	NA	NA	TRBJ2-2	CASSPSGNTGELFF	TGTGCCAGCTCACCTTCAGGGAACACCGGGGAGCTGTTTTTT
TRBV29-1	once	TRBD1	TRBJ2-5	CSASRDRVEQETQYF	TGCAGCGCTTCCCGGGACAGGGTGGAACAAGAGACCCAGTACTTC
TRBV7-2	NA	NA	TRBJ2-3	CASSQATFADTQYF	TGTGCCAGCAGCCAAGCTACGTTCGCAGATACGCAGTATTTT
TRBV7-7	many	NA	TRBJ2-3	CASSPGGDTQYF	TGTGCCAGCAGTCCCGGGGGAGATACGCAGTATTTT
TRBV5-1	NA	TRBD1	TRBJ1-2	CASSLETGFEANYGYTF	TGCGCCAGCAGCTTGGAGACAGGGTTTGAGGCTAACTATGGCTACACCTTC
TRBV2	once	TRBD2	TRBJ2-3	CASSYSSGGAVSTQYF	TGTGCCAGCAGTTACTCTAGCGGGGGGGCCGTGAGTACGCAGTATTTT
TRBV7-2	many	TRBD1	TRBJ1-1	CASSQWTGNTEAFF	TGTGCCAGCAGCCAGTGGACAGGGAACACTGAAGCTTTCTTT
TRBV18	NA	TRBD1	TRBJ2-6	CASSPFLQGARSGANVLTF	TGTGCCAGCTCACCATTCCTCCAGGGGGCGAGGTCTGGGGCCAACGTCCTGACTTTC
TRBV7-9	many	TRBD1	TRBJ1-2	CASSPQPGQGGGLYGYTF	TGTGCCAGCAGCCCCCAGCCGGGACAGGGAGGAGGCCTCTATGGCTACACCTTC
TRBV2	NA	NA	TRBJ1-2	CASSQDGQPRTF	TGTGCCAGCAGCCAAGATGGGCAACCAAGGACCTTC
TRBV19	NA	NA	TRBJ1-1	CASGGPAVTEAFF	TGTGCCAGCGGCGGGCCGGCGGTCACTGAAGCTTTCTTT
TRBV20-1	NA	NA	TRBJ2-7	CSARDRDEQYF	TGCAGTGCTAGAGACAGGGACGAGCAGTACTTC
TRBV2	NA	NA	TRBJ2-3	CASSVRSTDTQYF	TGTGCCAGCAGTGTGAGGAGCACAGATACGCAGTATTTT
TRBV20-1	NA	NA	TRBJ1-1	CSAEPRNTEAFF	TGCAGTGCTGAGCCTAGGAACACTGAAGCTTTCTTT
TRBV19	NA	NA	TRBJ1-1	CASSRTNTEAFF	TGTGCCAGTAGCCGCACGAACACTGAAGCTTTCTTT
TRBV9	many	NA	TRBJ2-7	CASSPTGLLVYEQYF	TGTGCCAGCAGCCCAACAGGTTTACTCGTTTACGAGCAGTACTTC
TRBV19	NA	TRBD1	TRBJ1-2	CASSIDRGQAGYTF	TGTGCCAGTAGTATAGATAGGGGACAGGCGGGCTACACCTTC
TRBV19	many	TRBD1	TRBJ1-5	CASSILPTRTGRNQPQHF	TGTGCCAGTAGTATCCTCCCTACCCGGACAGGGCGCAATCAGCCCCAGCATTTT
TRBV2	NA	NA	TRBJ1-1	CASSGTAVGTEAFF	TGTGCCAGCAGTGGGACGGCGGTGGGGACTGAAGCTTTCTTT
TRBV6-2/TRBV6-3	many	NA	TRBJ1-1	CASRQPGYAREEVLAFF	TGTGCCAGCAGGCAACCGGGATACGCTCGGGAGGAAGTATTAGCTTTCTTT
TRBV6-1	many	NA	TRBJ1-5	CASRPTGYSNQPQHF	TGTGCCAGCAGGCCTACAGGGTATAGCAATCAGCCCCAGCATTTT
TRBV7-8	medium-sized	TRBD1	TRBJ2-7	CASSTDRGYEQYF	TGTGCCAGCAGCACGGACAGGGGCTACGAGCAGTACTTC
TRBV7-2	many	TRBD1	TRBJ1-5	CASSLGQGANQPQHF	TGTGCCAGCAGCTTAGGACAGGGGGCAAATCAGCCCCAGCATTTT
TRBV9	many	NA	TRBJ2-3	CASSVGVRGGDTQYF	TGTGCCAGCAGCGTAGGGGTCAGGGGAGGAGATACGCAGTATTTT
TRBV9	many	NA	TRBJ1-5	CASSARDAHQPQHF	TGTGCCAGCAGCGCCCGGGACGCACATCAGCCCCAGCATTTT
TRBV5-1	few	TRBD1	TRBJ1-2	CASSSFGDRDVSYGYTF	TGCGCCAGCAGCTCCTTCGGGGACAGGGATGTTAGCTATGGCTACACCTTC
TRBV24-1	NA	TRBD1	TRBJ1-2	CATSDTGQGSGYTF	TGTGCCACCAGTGATACGGGACAGGGAAGTGGCTACACCTTC
TRBV10-3	NA	NA	TRBJ1-2	CAIREEYGYTF	TGTGCCATCAGGGAAGAATATGGCTACACCTTC
TRBV2	once	NA	TRBJ2-7	CASTQGQGTYEQYF	TGTGCCAGCACCCAAGGGCAGGGTACCTACGAGCAGTACTTC
TRBV7-6	NA	TRBD2	TRBJ2-3	CASRFLGLAGKQRNNTQYF	TGTGCCAGCAGATTTCTGGGACTAGCGGGAAAGCAGCGCAACAATACGCAGTATTTT
TRBV14	many	TRBD1	TRBJ2-7	CASSYVDRVWEQYF	TGTGCCAGCAGTTACGTAGACAGGGTATGGGAGCAGTACTTC
TRBV10-3	many	TRBD1	TRBJ1-1	CAIRGLRDSEAFF	TGTGCCATCAGGGGGCTCCGGGACAGTGAAGCTTTCTTT
TRBV29-1	many	NA	TRBJ2-7	CSVESTGIYEQCF	TGCAGCGTTGAGAGTACAGGTATTTACGAGCAGTGCTTC
TRBV3-1	NA	TRBD1	TRBJ2-7	CASSQVDQGAKEEFYKQYF	TGTGCCAGCAGCCAAGTAGATCAGGGGGCGAAGGAGGAGTTCTACAAGCAGTACTTC
TRBV13	many	TRBD1	TRBJ1-3	CASGTVSGNTIYF	TGTGCCAGCGGGACAGTCTCTGGAAACACCATATATTTT
TRBV7-8	NA	NA	TRBJ2-2	CASSLDRRSTRELFF	TGTGCCAGCAGCCTGGACCGTCGGAGCACCAGGGAGCTGTTTTTT
TRBV7-6	many	NA	TRBJ1-3	CASSLGRGGNTIYF	TGTGCCAGCAGCTTGGGACGGGGAGGGAACACCATATATTTT
TRBV2	few	NA	TRBJ2-2	CASSSRTGELFF	TGTGCCAGCAGCTCTCGGACCGGGGAGCTGTTTTTT
TRBV20-1	many	TRBD2	TRBJ2-2	CSARTSGTGELFF	TGCAGTGCTAGGACTAGCGGCACCGGGGAGCTGTTTTTT
TRBV27	many	TRBD2	TRBJ2-7	CASSRGLAGDPSYEQYF	TGTGCCAGCAGCCGGGGGCTAGCGGGGGACCCCAGCTACGAGCAGTACTTC